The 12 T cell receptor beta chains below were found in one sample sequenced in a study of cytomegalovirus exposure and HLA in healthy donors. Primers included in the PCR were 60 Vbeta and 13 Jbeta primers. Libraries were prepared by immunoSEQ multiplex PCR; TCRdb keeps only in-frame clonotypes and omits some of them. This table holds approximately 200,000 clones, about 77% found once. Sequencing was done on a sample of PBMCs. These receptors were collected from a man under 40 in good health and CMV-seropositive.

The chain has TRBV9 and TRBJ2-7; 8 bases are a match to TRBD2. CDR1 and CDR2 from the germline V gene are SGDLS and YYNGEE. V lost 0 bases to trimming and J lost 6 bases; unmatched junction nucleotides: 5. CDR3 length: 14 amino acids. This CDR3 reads CASSVVAGSTEQYF. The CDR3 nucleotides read TGTGCCAGCAGCGTAGTAGCGGGAAGTACCGAGCAGTACTTC. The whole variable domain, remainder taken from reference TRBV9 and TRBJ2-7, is DSGVTQTPKHLITATGQRVTLRCSPRSGDLSVYWYQQSLDQGLQFLIQYYNGEERAKGNILERFSAQQFPDLHSELNLSSLELGDSALYFCASSVVAGSTEQYFGPGTRLTVT.

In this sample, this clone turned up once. In nucleotides, the CDR3 is TGTGCCAGCAGCTTGTCAGCGGGCGTCCTGACTTTC. Protein: CASSLSAGVLTF. V and J are TRBV5-6 and TRBJ2-6, with D possibly matching TRBD2 (6 bases). The CDR3 has 12 residues. CDR1 and CDR2 from the germline V gene are SGHDT and YYEEEE. V dropped 1 base and J dropped 12 bases, with 8 bases sitting between them.

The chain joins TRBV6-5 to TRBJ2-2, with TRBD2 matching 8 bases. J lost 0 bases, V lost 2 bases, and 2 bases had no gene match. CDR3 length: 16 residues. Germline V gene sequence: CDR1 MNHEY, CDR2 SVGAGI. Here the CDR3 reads CASSYGLAANTGELFF. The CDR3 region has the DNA TGTGCCAGCAGTTACGGACTAGCAGCGAACACCGGGGAGCTGTTTTTT.

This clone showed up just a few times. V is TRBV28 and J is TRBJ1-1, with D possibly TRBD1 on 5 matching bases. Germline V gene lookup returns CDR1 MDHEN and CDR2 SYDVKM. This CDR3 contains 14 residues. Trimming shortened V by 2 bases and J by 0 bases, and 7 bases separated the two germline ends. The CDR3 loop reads CASSLRGMNTEAFF. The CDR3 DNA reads TGTGCCAGCAGTTTAAGGGGAATGAACACTGAAGCTTTCTTT.

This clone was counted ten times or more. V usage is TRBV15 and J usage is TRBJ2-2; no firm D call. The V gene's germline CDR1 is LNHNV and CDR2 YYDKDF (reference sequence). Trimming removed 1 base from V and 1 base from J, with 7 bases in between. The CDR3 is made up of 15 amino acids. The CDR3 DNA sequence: TGTGCCACCAGCAGAGTGCCAGAGAACACCGGGGAGCTGTTTTTT. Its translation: CATSRVPENTGELFF.

CDR3: CSVQSSGRAGDTQYF. The CDR3 DNA reads as TGCAGCGTTCAAAGTAGCGGGAGGGCCGGAGATACGCAGTATTTT. V usage is TRBV29-1 and J usage is TRBJ2-3; TRBD2 matches 11 bases. From germline, CDR1 is SQVTM and CDR2 ANQGSEA. There are 15 residues in the CDR3. J lost 5 bases, V lost 5 bases, and 9 bases had no gene match.

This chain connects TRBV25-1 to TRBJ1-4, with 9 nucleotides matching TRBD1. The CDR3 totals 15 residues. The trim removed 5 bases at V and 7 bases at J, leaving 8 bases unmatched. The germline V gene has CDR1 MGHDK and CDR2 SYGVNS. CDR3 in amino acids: CASSQPGQGGEKLFF. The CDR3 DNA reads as TGTGCCAGCAGTCAACCGGGACAGGGCGGTGAAAAACTGTTTTTT.

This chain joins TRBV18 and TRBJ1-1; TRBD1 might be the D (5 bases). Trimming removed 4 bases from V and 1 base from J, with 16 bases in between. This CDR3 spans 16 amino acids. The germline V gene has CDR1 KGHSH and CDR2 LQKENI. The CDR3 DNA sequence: TGTGCCAGCTCACAATCGGTAAGTGGGGCGAACACTGAAGCTTTCTTT. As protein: CASSQSVSGANTEAFF.

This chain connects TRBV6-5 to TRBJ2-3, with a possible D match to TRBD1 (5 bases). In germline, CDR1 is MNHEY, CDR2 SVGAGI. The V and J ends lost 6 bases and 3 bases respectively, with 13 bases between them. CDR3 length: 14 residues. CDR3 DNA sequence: TGTGCCAGCAGGGTCGACAGATTAACAGATACGCAGTATTTT. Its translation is CASRVDRLTDTQYF.

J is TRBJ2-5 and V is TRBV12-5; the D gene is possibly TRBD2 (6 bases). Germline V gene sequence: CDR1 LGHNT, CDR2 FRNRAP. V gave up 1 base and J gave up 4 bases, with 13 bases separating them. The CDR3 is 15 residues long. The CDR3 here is CASGLGTGGGETQYF. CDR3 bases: TGTGCTAGTGGTTTGGGGACCGGGGGAGGAGAGACCCAGTACTTC.

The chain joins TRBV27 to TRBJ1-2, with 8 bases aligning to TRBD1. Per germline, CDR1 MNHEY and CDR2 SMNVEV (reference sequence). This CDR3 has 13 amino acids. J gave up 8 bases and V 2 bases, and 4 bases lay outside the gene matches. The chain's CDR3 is CASSLQGAGGYTF. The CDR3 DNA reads TGTGCCAGCAGTTTACAGGGGGCCGGGGGCTACACCTTC.

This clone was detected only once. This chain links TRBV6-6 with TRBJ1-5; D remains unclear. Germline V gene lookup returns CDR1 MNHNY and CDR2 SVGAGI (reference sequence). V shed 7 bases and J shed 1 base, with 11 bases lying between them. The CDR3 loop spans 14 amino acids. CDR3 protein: CASNDGESNQPQHF. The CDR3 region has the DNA TGTGCCAGCAATGACGGGGAGAGCAATCAGCCCCAGCATTTT.